The 18 T cell receptor beta chains below all came from one sample that was sequenced in a study of T cell responses to AZD1222 COVID-19 vaccine (dated by TCRdb to about 2021). Library construction relied on the immunoSEQ multiplex PCR assay. TCRdb's version of the immuneACCESS table is confined to in-frame rearrangements and falls short of the full clone set. An unresolved V gene accounts for under half of the shortfall where checked; the remainder is of unknown origin. The sample records under 40,000 clones, around three quarters of which are singletons. The ten top clones hold about 4% of the sample. The sample's time point label, decoded: about 28 days (+/-7) after the second vaccine dose. The source material was peripheral blood, sampled 28 days after the second AZD1222 dose. The receptors originated from an adult who received the AZD1222 COVID-19 vaccine.

This chain links TRBV28 with TRBJ1-2; D not certain. This CDR3 is 12 amino acids long. Deletions cut 3 bases from V and 3 bases from J, with 5 bases between. Germline V gene sequence: CDR1 MDHEN, CDR2 SYDVKM. The CDR3 nucleotides read TGTGCCAGCAGTTTTATGGACTATGGCTACACCTTC. Translated, it gives CASSFMDYGYTF.

This clone was counted a single time. This chain joins TRBV9 and TRBJ1-2; TRBD1 agrees at 7 bases. The CDR3 runs 16 residues. Germline V gives CDR1 SGDLS, CDR2 YYNGEE. Germline trimming cut 4 bases from V and 7 bases from J; bases unmatched to any gene: 16. The CDR3 here is CASSPHSDREGGGYTF. For the CDR3, the DNA is TGTGCCAGCAGCCCCCATTCCGACAGGGAAGGGGGTGGCTACACCTTC.

The chain joins TRBV7-2 to TRBJ1-2, with 10 nucleotides matching TRBD1. The length of the CDR3 is 15 residues. Germline trimming cut 4 bases from V and 1 base from J; bases unmatched to any gene: 3. Germline V gene sequence: CDR1 SGHTA, CDR2 FQGNSA. The CDR3 spells CASSSGTGVNYGYTF. The CDR3 coding sequence is TGTGCCAGCAGCTCAGGGACAGGGGTTAACTATGGCTACACCTTC.

The chain carries TRBV5-1 and TRBJ1-2, with 9 bases fitting TRBD1. Trimming removed 0 bases from V and 7 bases from J; junction bases left unmatched: 10. Germline loops: CDR1 SGHRS, CDR2 YFSETQ. The CDR3 consists of 16 residues. The chain's CDR3 is CASSLASGQGMGGYTF. DNA for the CDR3: TGCGCCAGCAGCTTGGCCTCGGGACAGGGTATGGGTGGCTACACCTTC. Full variable domain (remainder filled in from reference TRBV5-1 and TRBJ1-2): KAGVTQTPRYLIKTRGQQVTLSCSPISGHRSVSWYQQTPGQGLQFLFEYFSETQRNKGNFPGRFSGRQFSNSRSEMNVSTLELGDSALYLCASSLASGQGMGGYTFGSGTRLTVV.

V and J are TRBV25-1 and TRBJ1-1; D gene uncertain. The CDR3 runs 11 residues. Trimming shortened V by 6 bases and J by 4 bases, and 6 bases separated the two germline ends. Germline V gene data show CDR1 as MGHDK and CDR2 as SYGVNS. The CDR3 is CASSLLTEAFF. In DNA, the CDR3 is TGTGCCAGCAGCCTTCTCACTGAAGCTTTCTTT.

This clone was recorded once. The rearrangement joins TRBV30 to TRBJ1-4; 7 nucleotides line up with TRBD1. This CDR3 has 15 amino acids. From germline, CDR1 is GTSNPN and CDR2 SVGIG (reference sequence). V lost 0 bases to trimming and J lost 6 bases; unmatched junction nucleotides: 7. The CDR3 nucleotides are TGTGCCTGGAGTGTAAAAGGGGGCGTTTATGAAAAACTGTTTTTT. Translated: CAWSVKGGVYEKLFF.

This chain uses TRBV14 with TRBJ1-6; D unresolved. Looked up from germline, CDR1 is SGHDN and CDR2 is FVKESK. The CDR3 spans 14 residues. The V end lost 4 bases, the J end lost 14 bases, and 18 bases lay between the germline ends. The CDR3 nucleotides are TGTGCCAGCAGCCCCAGTAGTGGGGATCGGGCCCTCCACTTT. This encodes CASSPSSGDRALHF.

This chain uses TRBV7-6 with TRBJ2-7; TRBD1 is a possible D gene (6 bases). V was cut by 3 bases and J by 7 bases, with 13 bases left in between. Germline CDR1 SGHVS, CDR2 FNYEAQ. This CDR3 spans 13 amino acids. The CDR3, as DNA: TGTGCCAGCAGCTTGGGACACCTCTTGGAGCAGTACTTC. It yields the protein CASSLGHLLEQYF.

This chain connects TRBV7-9 to TRBJ2-5; 10 bases align to TRBD1. The CDR3 is 16 residues long. CDR1 is SEHNR, CDR2 FQNEAQ, per germline (reference sequence). J lost 2 bases, V lost 5 bases, and 8 bases had no gene match. The CDR3 DNA follows: TGTGCCAGCAGCCGAGGGGACAGGGGTCTACAAGAGACCCAGTACTTC. This sequence encodes CASSRGDRGLQETQYF.

This chain joins TRBV5-4 and TRBJ2-6; 7 bases fit TRBD1. The length of the CDR3 is 16 residues. V gave up 4 bases and J gave up 2 bases; unmatched junction bases: 6. CDR1 and CDR2 from the germline V gene are SGHNT and YYREEE (reference sequence). The CDR3 sequence is CASSPKTGTGANVLTF. The DNA of the CDR3 is TGTGCCAGCAGCCCCAAGACAGGGACTGGGGCCAACGTCCTGACTTTC.

This rearrangement joins TRBV21-1 to TRBJ1-1; TRBD1, the D gene given by the table, was not confirmed from the DNA. TRBV21-1 is described as a pseudogene. This CDR3 has 16 residues. The CDR3 DNA sequence: TGTGCCAGCAGCAGCCCGGGGGACAGGATGAACACTGAAGCTTTCTTT. Translating it yields CASSSPGDRMNTEAFF.

The CDR3: CASSFRETQYF. The CDR3 region has the DNA TGCGCCAGCAGCTTCAGAGAGACCCAGTACTTC. This chain uses TRBV5-1 with TRBJ2-5; D not resolved. The V end lost 2 bases, the J end lost 4 bases, and 3 bases lay between the germline ends. The CDR3 consists of 11 residues. The germline V gene encodes CDR1 SGHRS and CDR2 YFSETQ.

In regard to this clone: Different DNA sequences within this sample yield the same CDR3. The J gene is TRBJ2-6, the V gene TRBV5-1; no reliable D call. Trimming stripped 4 bases from V and 0 bases from J, with 11 bases between. The CDR3 totals 16 residues. Germline CDR1 is SGHRS and CDR2 is YFSETQ. The CDR3 here is CASSADWNSGANVLTF. CDR3 bases: TGCGCCAGCAGCGCTGACTGGAACTCTGGGGCCAACGTCCTGACTTTC. The full variable domain, completed using reference TRBV5-1 and TRBJ2-6, is KAGVTQTPRYLIKTRGQQVTLSCSPISGHRSVSWYQQTPGQGLQFLFEYFSETQRNKGNFPGRFSGRQFSNSRSEMNVSTLELGDSALYLCASSADWNSGANVLTFGAGSRLTVL.

V gene TRBV6-2 or TRBV6-3 combines with J gene TRBJ2-2; 15 bases are shared with TRBD2. Looked up from germline, CDR1 is MNHEY and CDR2 is SVGEGT. The CDR3 covers 18 residues. The trim removed 4 bases at V and 6 bases at J, leaving 9 bases unmatched. Here the CDR3 reads CASSFRTSGRAGAGELFF. As DNA, the CDR3 is TGTGCCAGCAGTTTTAGGACTAGCGGGAGGGCTGGCGCCGGGGAGCTGTTTTTT.

V usage is TRBV5-1 and J usage is TRBJ1-2, with 8 positions matching TRBD1. The CDR3 covers 17 residues. V gave up 4 bases and J gave up 4 bases; unmatched junction bases: 15. Germline V gives CDR1 SGHRS, CDR2 YFSETQ. The CDR3: CASSPSPGQGGGYGYTF. In DNA form, the CDR3 reads TGCGCCAGCAGCCCCAGCCCTGGACAGGGCGGCGGCTATGGCTACACCTTC.

The V call is TRBV6-1, the J call TRBJ2-5, with D perhaps matching TRBD2 (6 bases). Trimming took off 2 bases at V and 5 bases at J, with 15 bases between the two ends. Germline V lookup: CDR1 MNHNS, CDR2 SASEGT. CDR3 length: 15 amino acids. The CDR3 loop is CASSEYAGWGETQYF. For the CDR3, the DNA is TGTGCCAGCAGTGAATACGCGGGATGGGGGGAGACCCAGTACTTC.

This chain connects TRBV7-9 to TRBJ2-7, with TRBD2 matching 8 bases. The CDR3 is made up of 13 amino acids. V dropped 5 bases and J dropped 5; count of bases not matched to a gene: 5. Germline V gene lookup returns CDR1 SEHNR and CDR2 FQNEAQ (reference sequence). The CDR3: CASSLGTSDEQYV. Here the CDR3 DNA reads TGTGCCAGCAGCCTCGGGACTAGTGACGAGCAGTACGTC.

This rearrangement joins TRBV7-9 to TRBJ1-2, with 8 positions matching TRBD1. The CDR3 sequence is 15 residues long. Looked up from germline, CDR1 is SEHNR and CDR2 is FQNEAQ (reference sequence). J gave up 4 bases and V 3 bases, and 7 bases lay outside the gene matches. This CDR3 reads CASSLQDRDSYGYTF. CDR3 sequence (DNA): TGTGCCAGCAGCTTGCAGGACAGGGATTCCTATGGCTACACCTTC.